The 30 T cell receptor beta chains reported below all come from one sample, sequenced in a study of T cell repertoires in cytomegalovirus infection. No antigen has been assigned to these receptors. TCRdb processed the reads anew with MiXCR; each CDR3 protein has one entry. The sample has 110,000 to 150,000 distinct CDR3 sequences; approximately 30% are singletons. The specimen comprised CD8+ T cells from cultured PBMCs, sampled from culture after CMV antigen stimulation. The receptor set was obtained from a human donor in good health (CMV status not recorded). Some clones in this sample may be carry-over from other donors' samples.

The chain couples TRBV27 to TRBJ2-2; 9 bases fit TRBD1. CDR1 MNHEY and CDR2 SMNVEV come from the germline V gene (reference sequence). The trim removed 5 bases at V and 5 bases at J, leaving 9 bases unmatched. The CDR3 has 16 amino acids. The CDR3 nucleotides read TGTGCCAGCAGTAATGACAGGGGGATAATGACCGGGGAGCTGTTTTTT. Residues: CASSNDRGIMTGELFF.

This clonotype was seen many times. The chain couples TRBV9 to TRBJ1-5, with D unclear. The germline V gene encodes CDR1 SGDLS and CDR2 YYNGEE. This CDR3 has 14 amino acids. V lost 0 bases to trimming and J lost 0 bases, with 4 bases between them. The CDR3 nucleotides read TGTGCCAGCAGCGTAGGATATAGCAATCAGCCCCAGCATTTT. Amino acids: CASSVGYSNQPQHF.

The J gene is TRBJ1-5, the V gene TRBV19, with TRBD1 matching 12 bases. The germline V gene has CDR1 LNHDA and CDR2 SQIVND (reference sequence). CDR3 size: 16 residues. V was clipped by 6 bases and J by 9 bases; unmatched bases: 12. Written as DNA, the CDR3 is TGTGCCAGTAGCACTGGGACAGGGGGCTTGGTGGGGCCCCAGCATTTT. Its protein is CASSTGTGGLVGPQHF.

J is TRBJ1-5 and V is TRBV12-3 or TRBV12-4, with D unresolved. This CDR3 is built from 15 residues. V was clipped by 6 bases and J by 3 bases, with 15 bases between them. The CDR3 sequence: CASSSTQVANQPQHF. The CDR3 DNA is TGTGCCAGCAGCAGCACCCAGGTTGCCAATCAGCCCCAGCATTTT.

This clonotype occurred a few times. The chain has TRBV7-9 and TRBJ1-1; TRBD1 matches 7 bases. CDR1 and CDR2 from the germline V gene are SEHNR and FQNEAQ (reference sequence). The junction had 23 bases not matched to a gene; V was cut back by 5 bases and J by 5 bases. This CDR3 contains 19 residues. The chain's CDR3 is CASSLSPDRWGIYLTEAFF. Here the CDR3 DNA reads TGTGCCAGCAGCCTCTCACCGGACAGGTGGGGAATTTATCTAACTGAAGCTTTCTTT. The whole variable domain, remainder taken from reference TRBV7-9 and TRBJ1-1, is DTGVSQNPRHKITKRGQNVTFRCDPISEHNRLYWYRQTLGQGPEFLTYFQNEAQLEKSRLLSDRFSAERPKGSFSTLEIQRTEQGDSAMYLCASSLSPDRWGIYLTEAFFGQGTRLTVV.

V usage is TRBV12-3 or TRBV12-4 and J usage is TRBJ1-2, with a weak D call TRBD1 (6 bases). V gave up 7 bases and J gave up 7 bases, with 19 bases separating them. CDR3 length equals 14 residues. DNA for the CDR3: TGTGCCAGCACCGACACCGAACAGGGTTTTGGCTACACCTTC. The encoded protein is CASTDTEQGFGYTF.

This clonotype was seen many times. V is TRBV28 and J is TRBJ1-6, with D unclear. The CDR3 totals 19 residues. Germline V lookup: CDR1 MDHEN, CDR2 SYDVKM. With 2 bases removed from V and 3 bases from J, the gap between germline ends came to 20 bases. CDR3 coding DNA: TGTGCCAGCAGTTTAGTTGGTATGCGGGCTACGATCTATAATTCACCCCTCCACTTT. Residues: CASSLVGMRATIYNSPLHF.

V usage is TRBV6-6 and J usage is TRBJ2-2; tentatively, D is TRBD1 or TRBD2 (5 bases each). Between the trimmed V and J ends, which lost 2 bases and 3 bases, there was a span of 10 bases. The V gene's germline CDR1 is MNHNY and CDR2 SVGAGI (reference sequence). The CDR3 consists of 15 residues. The CDR3 spells CASSYKLGDTGELFF. The CDR3 DNA sequence: TGTGCCAGCAGTTACAAACTAGGGGACACCGGGGAGCTGTTTTTT.

This clonotype turned up a few times. The chain has TRBV9 and TRBJ2-7; no reliable D call. The CDR3 is made up of 15 amino acids. V dropped 0 bases and J dropped 7 bases, with 17 bases sitting between them. Per the germline V gene, CDR1 is SGDLS and CDR2 is YYNGEE. The CDR3 is CASSVGPSNTGEQYF. Written as DNA, the CDR3 is TGTGCCAGCAGCGTAGGGCCAAGCAATACTGGGGAGCAGTACTTC.

The gene calls are TRBV5-1 and TRBJ1-2, with D possibly being TRBD1 (5 bases). The CDR3 consists of 18 residues. CDR1 and CDR2 from the germline V gene are SGHRS and YFSETQ. Trimming removed 0 bases at V and 5 bases at J, with 23 bases between. CDR3 sequence (DNA): TGCGCCAGCAGCTTGGATTCATTCCAGGGAGCGAGCCGGTATGGCTACACCTTC. Encoded protein: CASSLDSFQGASRYGYTF.

This clonotype has a handful of counts. This chain links TRBV7-6 with TRBJ2-2; 7 bases fit TRBD1. V lost 5 bases to trimming and J lost 8 bases; unmatched junction nucleotides: 2. The CDR3 sequence is 12 residues long. From germline, CDR1 is SGHVS and CDR2 FNYEAQ. The CDR3 protein is CASSDRAGELFF. The CDR3 DNA is TGTGCCAGCAGCGACAGGGCTGGGGAGCTGTTTTTT.

V gene TRBV4-1 combines with J gene TRBJ2-3, with D unresolved. Trimming stripped 1 base from V and 1 base from J, with 3 bases between. The CDR3 length is 13 residues. Germline CDR1 MGHRA, CDR2 YSYEKL. The CDR3 DNA sequence: TGCGCCAGCAGCCAAGTGGGCACAGATACGCAGTATTTT. This codes for CASSQVGTDTQYF.

The chain recombines TRBV19 with TRBJ1-5, with D hard to call. V dropped 3 bases and J dropped 0 bases, with 9 bases sitting between them. Per the germline V gene, CDR1 is LNHDA and CDR2 is SQIVND (reference sequence). There are 15 residues in the CDR3. CDR3 sequence: CASSMSHYSNQPQHF. CDR3 sequence (DNA): TGTGCCAGTAGTATGTCCCATTATAGCAATCAGCCCCAGCATTTT.

This clonotype was recorded a few times. This CDR3 reads CASSVGLAALTQYF. The CDR3, as DNA: TGTGCCAGTAGTGTCGGACTAGCCGCTTTGACCCAGTACTTC. This chain uses TRBV19 with TRBJ2-5; 8 bases are a match to TRBD2. CDR3 size: 14 residues. J was trimmed by 7 bases and V by 5 bases; bases with no gene match: 9. Germline CDR1 reads LNHDA; CDR2 reads SQIVND (reference sequence).

This clonotype occurred once. The chain combines TRBV4-1 with TRBJ2-7; 9 bases are a match to TRBD1. The length of the CDR3 is 14 residues. Germline assignment: CDR1 MGHRA and CDR2 YSYEKL. The V gene end was trimmed by 3 bases and the J gene end by 4 bases; junction bases not matched to a gene: 4. The CDR3 nucleotides read TGCGCCAGCAGCCACCGGACAGGGGCGTACGAGCAGTACTTC. This sequence encodes CASSHRTGAYEQYF.

This clonotype was seen a few times. The V call is TRBV5-6, the J call TRBJ1-1; perhaps TRBD1 as D (5 bases). CDR1 is SGHDT and CDR2 is YYEEEE in the germline V gene. The CDR3 is made up of 14 amino acids. Trimming removed 2 bases at V and 7 bases at J, with 15 bases between. The CDR3 nucleotides are TGTGCCAGCAGCTTTCGGGCCGGAGGGGATGAAGCTTTCTTT. Amino acids: CASSFRAGGDEAFF.

This clonotype was recorded many times. The V gene is TRBV7-6, the J gene TRBJ2-3; D unclear. The CDR3 is 13 amino acids. V lost 0 bases and J 4 bases, leaving 5 bases between the germline ends. Germline V gene lookup returns CDR1 SGHVS and CDR2 FNYEAQ. The CDR3 loop is CASSLALADTQYF. The DNA for the CDR3 is TGTGCCAGCAGCTTAGCGCTCGCAGATACGCAGTATTTT.

The chain combines TRBV6-2 or TRBV6-3 with TRBJ2-3, with D tentatively TRBD2 (6 bases). Germline V lookup: CDR1 MNHEY, CDR2 SVGEGT. This CDR3 has 16 amino acids. The V gene lost 4 bases and the J gene lost 0 bases, with 14 bases spanning the gap. The CDR3 loop is CASSSTSWESTDTQYF. The CDR3 DNA sequence: TGTGCCAGCAGTTCGACTAGTTGGGAGAGCACAGATACGCAGTATTTT.

The rearrangement uses TRBV20-1 and TRBJ2-3, with 9 bases fitting TRBD1. The length of the CDR3 is 14 residues. With V trimmed by 5 bases and J by 5 bases, 8 bases remained unmatched. CDR1 DFQATT and CDR2 SNEGSKA come from the germline V gene (reference sequence). The CDR3 DNA reads TGCAGTGCTGCCGGGACAGGGAAGATAGATACGCAGTATTTT. Its protein is CSAAGTGKIDTQYF.

A note on this clonotype: Since no conserved phenylalanine or tryptophan closes the CDR3, a read error is the likely cause. The chain recombines TRBV12-3 or TRBV12-4 with TRBJ2-7; TRBD1 matches 9 bases. This CDR3 is 14 amino acids long. Unmatched junction bases numbered 1, after V lost 2 bases and J lost 2 bases. CDR3 amino acids: CASSLRTGAYEQYI. The CDR3 DNA follows: TGTGCCAGCAGTTTACGGACAGGGGCCTACGAGCAGTACATC.

Concerning this clonotype itself: Sequence at one end of the junction differs from germline and may be a read error. V and J are TRBV5-3 and TRBJ1-1, with a tentative D call TRBD1 (5 bases). TRBV5-3 is marked as an open reading frame, function uncertain. The CDR3 consists of 13 residues. In DNA, the CDR3 is TGTGCCAGCAGCTTGGGAGGGGTCACTGAAGCTTTCTTT. It yields the protein CASSLGGVTEAFF.

Worth noting for this clonotype: A junction boundary mismatches the germline segment, possibly from a read error. The V and J genes are TRBV6-5 and TRBJ2-1; D may be TRBD1 (6 bases). Germline loops: CDR1 MNHEY, CDR2 SVGAGI. CDR3 length: 12 residues. CDR3 sequence: CASSYGGNERFF. CDR3 sequence (DNA): TGTGCCAGCAGTTACGGGGGCAATGAGCGGTTCTTC.

Within the sample, this clonotype is medium-sized. The chain couples TRBV6-1 to TRBJ2-1; D is unclear. The V end lost 6 bases, the J end lost 5 bases, and 11 bases lay between the germline ends. The CDR3 covers 13 residues. Germline values: CDR1 MNHNS, CDR2 SASEGT. The CDR3 bases are TGTGCCAGCAGCGTCCCTGACCACAATGAGCAGTTCTTC. Translation: CASSVPDHNEQFF.

This clonotype was detected many times. The V call is TRBV7-2, the J call TRBJ1-1, with D perhaps matching TRBD1 (6 bases). Germline CDR1 SGHTA, CDR2 FQGNSA. This CDR3 spans 16 amino acids. V lost 5 bases and J lost 0, with 16 bases in between. The CDR3 is CASSPAGAHMNTEAFF. For the CDR3, the DNA is TGTGCCAGCAGCCCCGCGGGGGCGCATATGAACACTGAAGCTTTCTTT.

This clonotype was counted a few times. CDR3 sequence reads: CASSSRLGHQPQHF. The CDR3 nucleotides are TGTGCCAGCAGCTCCCGGCTTGGCCATCAGCCCCAGCATTTT. The chain recombines TRBV5-6 with TRBJ1-5; the D is unclear. The V end was cut by 3 bases, the J end by 5 bases, with 12 bases between. CDR3 length: 14 amino acids. Germline V CDR1 and CDR2: SGHDT, YYEEEE.

V usage is TRBV2 and J usage is TRBJ2-3; no firm D call. V was trimmed by 6 bases and J by 4 bases, leaving 17 bases between them. This CDR3 spans 15 amino acids. The germline gives CDR1 SNHLY, CDR2 FYNNEI. CDR3 in DNA: TGTGCCAGCAGGGTTAGTTCGGTTGGAGCAGATACGCAGTATTTT. Protein product: CASRVSSVGADTQYF.

This clonotype was recorded a few times. The V and J genes are TRBV6-5 and TRBJ2-2; 8 bases fit TRBD1. Germline V lookup: CDR1 MNHEY, CDR2 SVGAGI. The CDR3 loop spans 15 amino acids. The junction had 5 bases not matched to a gene; V was cut back by 2 bases and J by 6 bases. The CDR3 is CASSYLPDRAGELFF. DNA of the CDR3: TGTGCCAGCAGTTACCTGCCGGACAGGGCCGGGGAGCTGTTTTTT.

There are a few counts of this clonotype. The rearrangement joins TRBV12-3 or TRBV12-4 to TRBJ1-2, with a tentative D call TRBD1 (5 bases). Trimming removed 3 bases at V and 3 bases at J, with 11 bases between. The CDR3 consists of 14 residues. The CDR3 region is CASSFAGTYYGYTF. The CDR3 DNA reads TGTGCCAGCAGTTTCGCCGGGACGTACTATGGCTACACCTTC.

This clonotype was counted at least ten times. The genes are TRBV28 and TRBJ2-5, with 8 bases matching TRBD1. This CDR3 contains 13 residues. The V segment lost 6 bases and the J segment 3 bases; nucleotides outside the gene matches: 3. The germline CDR1 and CDR2 sequences are MDHEN and SYDVKM. CDR3 sequence: CASSLTGEETQYF. DNA for the CDR3: TGTGCCAGCAGCCTGACAGGGGAAGAGACCCAGTACTTC.

This clonotype was recorded at least ten times. The J gene is TRBJ1-1, the V gene TRBV27, with 9 bases aligning to TRBD1. The CDR3 runs 14 residues. From germline, CDR1 is MNHEY and CDR2 SMNVEV (reference sequence). Losses at the gene ends were 8 bases for V and 4 bases for J; bases not matched to a gene: 8. CDR3 nucleotide sequence: TGTGCCAGCTCCTTGGACAGGGGTTTCACTGAAGCTTTCTTT. Encoded protein: CASSLDRGFTEAFF.